This T cell receptor (beta chain) was profiled in a study of T-cell reconstitution after alpha-beta-depleted transplantation in children. Study-level findings and limits: Recipient T cells and thymic progenitors that survived gave rise to the high TCRbeta diversity observed at day 60 in some patients.

TCRbeta library construction was performed incorporating unique molecular identifiers. TCRdb fed the PCR reads into MiXCR, producing one record per CDR3 protein. This sample has around 190,000 distinct CDR3 sequences, with 6.6% found just once. With regard to this clonotype: Antigen: not known.

The CDR3 has 12 amino acids. Germline V lookup: CDR1 SGHNT, CDR2 YENEEA. Trimming shortened V by 4 bases and J by 6 bases, and 7 bases separated the two germline ends. This TCR was recovered from a boy between 2 and 10 years old with acute lymphoblastic leukemia, due to receive a stem cell transplant. The specimen was PBMCs, collected before TCRalphabeta/CD19-depleted stem cell transplant. The chain carries TRBV11-3 and TRBJ2-4; no definite D call. As DNA, the CDR3 is TGTGCCAGCAGCTCTCCTGGAAACATTCAGTACTTC. Translated: CASSSPGNIQYF.